This is a list of T cell receptor beta chains from one sample in a study of T cell responses to AZD1222 COVID-19 vaccine. Produced via immunoSEQ multiplex PCR; TCRdb's table is partial and in-frame only. The sample contains 42,000 or so clones, around 90% of which appear only once. The starting material was peripheral blood, obtained 28 days after the second dose of the MenACWY control vaccine. These receptors were collected from an adult who received the MenACWY meningococcal vaccine as a control. The CDR3 runs from the conserved cysteine through the conserved F or W.

>TRBJ2-1|TRBV15
CATSRTSGFYNEQFF
>TRBJ2-1|TRBV7-9
CASSLRGERNNEQFF
>TRBJ1-2|TRBV18
CASSPGSANYGYTF
>TRBJ2-5|TRBV9
CASSVGDLETQYF
>TRBJ2-3|TRBV9
CASSPLAGADTQYF
>TRBJ1-6|TRBV6-5
CASSRPLTPLHF
>TRBJ2-7|TRBV10-2
CASSEGGGSYEQYF
>TRBJ2-1|TRBV9
CASSPGERSYNEQFF
>TRBJ2-1|TRBV24-1
CATSPDSSEQFF
>TRBJ2-1|TRBV4-1
CASSQGTSSGNYNEQFF
>TRBJ2-5|TRBV9
CASSVALRDQETQYF
>TRBJ1-5|TRBV21-1
CASSKEGQGAAQPQHF
>TRBJ1-1|TRBV6-5
CASSYDRGMNTEAFF
>TRBJ2-1|TRBV28
CASSIQGNEQFF
>TRBJ2-1|TRBV5-5
CASSLGQGRPYNEQFF
>TRBJ1-1|TRBV12-3/TRBV12-4
CASSLSEQGQGFF
>TRBJ2-7|TRBV13
CASSPWGGSGEQYF